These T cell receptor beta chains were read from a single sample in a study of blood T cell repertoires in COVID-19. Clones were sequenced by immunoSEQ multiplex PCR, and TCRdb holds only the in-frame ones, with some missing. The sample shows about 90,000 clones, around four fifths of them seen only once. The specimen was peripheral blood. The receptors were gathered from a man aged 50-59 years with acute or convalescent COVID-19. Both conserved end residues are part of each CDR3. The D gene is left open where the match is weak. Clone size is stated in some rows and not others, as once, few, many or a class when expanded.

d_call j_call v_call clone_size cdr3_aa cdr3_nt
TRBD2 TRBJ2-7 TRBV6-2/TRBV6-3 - CASSWTSGSGREQYF TGTGCCAGCAGTTGGACCAGCGGGAGTGGACGGGAGCAGTACTTC
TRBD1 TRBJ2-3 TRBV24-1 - CATSPTGAGTDTQYF TGTGCCACCAGCCCGACAGGGGCGGGGACAGATACGCAGTATTTT
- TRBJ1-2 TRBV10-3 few CAISENLRDYGYTF TGTGCCATCAGTGAGAACCTGAGAGACTATGGCTACACCTTC
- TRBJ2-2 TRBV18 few CASSTPGDAGELFF TGTGCCAGCTCAACCCCAGGGGATGCCGGGGAGCTGTTTTTT
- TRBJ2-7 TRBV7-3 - CASSLTPGYEQYF TGTGCCAGCAGCCTCACACCAGGCTACGAGCAGTACTTC
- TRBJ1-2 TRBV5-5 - CASSLVPGNYGYTF TGTGCCAGCAGCTTGGTTCCGGGGAACTATGGCTACACCTTC
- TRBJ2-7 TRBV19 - CASSDGTYGGEQYF TGTGCCAGTAGTGACGGTACCTACGGAGGGGAGCAGTACTTC
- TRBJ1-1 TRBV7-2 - CASSLAHMNTEAFF TGTGCCAGCAGCTTAGCACACATGAACACTGAAGCTTTCTTT
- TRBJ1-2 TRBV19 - CASSIEGLYGYTF TGTGCCAGTAGTATCGAGGGCCTCTATGGCTACACCTTC
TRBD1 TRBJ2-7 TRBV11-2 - CASSWWTGNEQYF TGTGCCAGCAGCTGGTGGACAGGGAACGAGCAGTACTTC
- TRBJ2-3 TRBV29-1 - CSAVSFRTDTQYF TGCAGCGCCGTTAGTTTTCGCACAGATACGCAGTATTTT
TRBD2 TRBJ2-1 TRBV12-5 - CASGLGGLDEQFF TGTGCTAGTGGTTTGGGGGGACTAGATGAGCAGTTCTTC
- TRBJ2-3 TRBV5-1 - CASSLAASDTDTQYF TGCGCCAGCAGCTTGGCGGCTAGCGATACAGATACGCAGTATTTT
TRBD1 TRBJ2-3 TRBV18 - CASSPGQGSTDTQYF TGTGCCAGCTCACCGGGACAGGGAAGCACAGATACGCAGTATTTT
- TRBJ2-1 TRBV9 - CASSVAAQKANEQFF TGTGCCAGCAGCGTAGCCGCCCAAAAAGCCAATGAGCAGTTCTTC
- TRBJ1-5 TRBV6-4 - CASSDGLGAQPQHF TGTGCCAGCAGTGACGGGCTGGGGGCCCAGCCCCAGCATTTT
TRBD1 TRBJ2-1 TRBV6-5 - CASSTDRANEQFF TGTGCCAGCAGTACCGACAGGGCCAATGAGCAGTTCTTC
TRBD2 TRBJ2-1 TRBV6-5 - CASSSSGSGGGEQFF TGTGCCAGCAGCTCTAGCGGGAGCGGGGGCGGGGAGCAGTTCTTC
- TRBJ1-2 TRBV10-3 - CAISGENYGYTF TGTGCCATCAGTGGGGAGAACTATGGCTACACCTTC
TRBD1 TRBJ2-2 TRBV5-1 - CASSQKGQGYGGELFF TGCGCCAGCAGTCAAAAGGGACAGGGATACGGCGGGGAGCTGTTTTTT
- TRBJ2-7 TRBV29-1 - CSVVRGNRDEYF TGCAGCGTTGTTAGGGGTAATCGAGACGAGTACTTC
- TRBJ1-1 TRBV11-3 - CASSVQGNTEAFF TGTGCCAGCAGCGTACAGGGGAACACTGAAGCTTTCTTT
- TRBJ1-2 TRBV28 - CASSSSGDHYGYTF TGTGCCAGCAGTTCGTCAGGGGATCACTATGGCTACACCTTC
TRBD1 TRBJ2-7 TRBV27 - CASTQAGTGLYEQYF TGTGCCAGCACCCAAGCCGGGACAGGGTTATACGAGCAGTACTTC
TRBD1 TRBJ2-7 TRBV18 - CASSPPWQGEYEQYF TGTGCCAGCTCACCACCGTGGCAGGGGGAGTACGAGCAGTACTTC
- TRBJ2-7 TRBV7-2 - CASSRPLGTYEQYF TGTGCCAGCAGCCGTCCCCTGGGCACCTACGAGCAGTACTTC
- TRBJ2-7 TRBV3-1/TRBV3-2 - CASSQERQPHEQYF TGTGCCAGCAGCCAAGAGAGACAGCCCCACGAGCAGTACTTC
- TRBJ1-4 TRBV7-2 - CASSSQALANEKLFF TGTGCCAGCAGCTCCCAGGCTTTGGCTAATGAAAAACTGTTTTTT
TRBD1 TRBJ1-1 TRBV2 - CASSPRGEMNTEAFF TGTGCCAGCAGCCCCAGGGGGGAGATGAACACTGAAGCTTTCTTT
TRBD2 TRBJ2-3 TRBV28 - CASSPVTSGDSTDTQYF TGTGCCAGCAGTCCAGTGACTAGCGGGGATAGCACAGATACGCAGTATTTT
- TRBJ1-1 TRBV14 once CASSQGAGTEAFF TGTGCCAGCAGCCAGGGAGCGGGAACTGAAGCTTTCTTT
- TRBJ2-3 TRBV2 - CASSPNPNFSSDTQYF TGTGCCAGCAGCCCCAACCCTAACTTCTCCTCAGATACGCAGTATTTT
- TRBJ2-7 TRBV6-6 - CASGRQNYEQYF TGTGCCAGCGGCCGACAAAACTACGAGCAGTACTTC
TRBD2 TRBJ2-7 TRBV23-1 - CASKRELGEQYF TGCGCCAGCAAGCGGGAGTTAGGCGAGCAGTACTTC
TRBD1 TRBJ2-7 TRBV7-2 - CASSPDRGNEQYF TGTGCCAGCAGCCCGGACAGGGGGAACGAGCAGTACTTC
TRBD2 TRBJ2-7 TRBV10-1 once CASSDSGGSSYEQYF TGCGCCAGCAGTGATAGCGGGGGAAGCTCCTACGAGCAGTACTTC
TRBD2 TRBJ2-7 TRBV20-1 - CSASTSGSFYEQYF TGCAGTGCTAGTACTAGCGGGAGCTTCTACGAGCAGTACTTC
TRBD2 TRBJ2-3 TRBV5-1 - CASSLNLAGKTDTQYF TGCGCCAGCAGCCTTAACCTAGCGGGGAAGACAGATACGCAGTATTTT
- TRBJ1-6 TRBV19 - CASSSGGSRGSPLHF TGTGCCAGTAGCTCCGGGGGGAGCCGGGGTTCACCCCTCCACTTT
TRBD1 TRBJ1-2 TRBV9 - CASSARQGGRYTF TGTGCCAGCAGTGCTAGACAGGGGGGACGCTACACCTTC
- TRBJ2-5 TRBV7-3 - CASSLGGRETQYF TGTGCCAGCAGCTTAGGCGGTAGAGAGACCCAGTACTTC
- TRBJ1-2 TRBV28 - CASSLGRDILYGYTF TGTGCCAGCAGTTTAGGCCGGGACATTTTGTATGGCTACACCTTC
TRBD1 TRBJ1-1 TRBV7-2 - CASSLGSGGITEAFF TGTGCCAGCAGCTTAGGTTCAGGGGGCATCACTGAAGCTTTCTTT